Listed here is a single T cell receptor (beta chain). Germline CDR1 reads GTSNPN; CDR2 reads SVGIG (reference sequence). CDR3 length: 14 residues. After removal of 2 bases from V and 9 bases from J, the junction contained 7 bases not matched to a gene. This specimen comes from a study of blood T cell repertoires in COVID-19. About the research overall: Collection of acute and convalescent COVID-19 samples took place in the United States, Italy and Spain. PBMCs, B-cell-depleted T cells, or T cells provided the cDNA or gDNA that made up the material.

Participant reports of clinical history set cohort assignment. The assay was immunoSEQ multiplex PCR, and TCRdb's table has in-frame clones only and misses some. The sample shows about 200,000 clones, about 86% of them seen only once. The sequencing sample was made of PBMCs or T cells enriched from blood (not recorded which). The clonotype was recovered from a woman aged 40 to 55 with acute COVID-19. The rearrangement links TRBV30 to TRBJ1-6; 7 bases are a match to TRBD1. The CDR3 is CAWSSGTDSSPLHF. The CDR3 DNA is TGTGCCTGGAGTTCCGGGACAGACTCTTCACCCCTCCACTTT.